The 5 T cell receptor beta chains in this list originate from one sample, sequenced in a study of blood T cell repertoires in COVID-19 (dated by TCRdb to 2018 to 2020). The library was prepared using the immunoSEQ multiplex PCR assay. TCRdb's version of the immuneACCESS table is confined to in-frame rearrangements and falls short of the full clone set. An unresolved V gene accounts for under half of the shortfall where checked; the remainder is of unknown origin. The sample records tens of thousands of clones, around 92% of which are singletons. Of the sample, around 0.83% is held by the ten largest clones. The sequencing input was peripheral blood. These receptors all come from a woman in her sixties or seventies with COVID-19, enrolled during active disease.

The chain combines TRBV6-2 or TRBV6-3 with TRBJ1-6, with D unclear. The CDR3 has 12 residues. The V end was cut by 2 bases, the J end by 10 bases, with 6 bases between. Germline V gene sequence: CDR1 MNHEY, CDR2 SVGEGT. The CDR3 region has the DNA TGTGCCAGCAGTTACCTCGGGTCACCCCTCCACTTT. Translated: CASSYLGSPLHF.

In this sample, this clone turned up once. The chain uses TRBV28 and TRBJ2-1; TRBD1 aligns across 10 bases. Germline assignment: CDR1 MDHEN and CDR2 SYDVKM. CDR3 length: 16 amino acids. V shed 5 bases, J shed 7 bases, and the junction held 11 bases outside the gene matches. CDR3 residues: CASSIHPGQGINEQFF. For the CDR3, the DNA is TGTGCCAGCAGTATACATCCGGGACAGGGGATTAATGAGCAGTTCTTC. The variable domain in full, with the rest retrieved from reference TRBV28 and TRBJ2-1, is DVKVTQSSRYLVKRTGEKVFLECVQDMDHENMFWYRQDPGLGLRLIYFSYDVKMKEKGDIPEGYSVSREKKERFSLILESASTNQTSMYLCASSIHPGQGINEQFFGPGTRLTVL.

This clone has only one observation. The rearrangement uses TRBV12-3 or TRBV12-4 and TRBJ1-2; D might be TRBD1 (5 bases). The CDR3 spans 12 residues. V was cut by 3 bases and J by 6 bases, with 8 bases left in between. CDR3 region: CASSFGGNGYTF. The CDR3 bases are TGTGCCAGCAGTTTCGGGGGGAATGGCTACACCTTC.

This chain joins TRBV6-2 or TRBV6-3 and TRBJ2-2; 9 nucleotides line up with TRBD2. There are 18 residues in the CDR3. CDR1 and CDR2 (germline): MNHEY, SVGEGT. V shed 4 bases, J shed 4 bases, and the junction held 13 bases outside the gene matches. The CDR3 sequence: CASSFRGPAGGPTGELFF. DNA of the CDR3: TGTGCCAGCAGTTTCAGGGGTCCCGCGGGAGGGCCCACCGGGGAGCTGTTTTTT.

Points on this clone: The junction departs from the called germline gene at one end, perhaps through a read error. This chain joins TRBV28 and TRBJ2-3, with D tentatively TRBD2 (5 bases). CDR3 length equals 14 residues. The germline V gene encodes CDR1 MDHEN and CDR2 SYDVKM. The CDR3 bases are TGTGCCAGTCATAATCTAGCTAGCACAGATACGCAGTTTTTT. It codes for CASHNLASTDTQFF. The complete variable domain, with remaining parts taken from reference TRBV28 and TRBJ2-3, reads DVKVTQSSRYLVKRTGEKVFLECVQDMDHENMFWYRQDPGLGLRLIYFSYDVKMKEKGDIPEGYSVSREKKERFSLILESASTNQTSMYLCASHNLASTDTQFFGPGTRLTVL.